Below are 17 T cell receptor beta chains sequenced from a single sample in a study of cytomegalovirus exposure and HLA in healthy donors. The study ran its PCR with 60 Vbeta and 13 Jbeta primers. Profiling relied on immunoSEQ multiplex PCR, and the TCRdb table lists in-frame clones only, not all of them. This sample carries roughly 96,000 clones, under 85% of them seen once, and the ten largest clones take 2.5% to 3%. The sample consisted of PBMCs. The origin of the receptors is a female donor in good health and CMV-seropositive.

This clone was seen a handful of times. J is TRBJ1-1 and V is TRBV7-2, with D uncertain. The CDR3 is made up of 15 amino acids. CDR1 and CDR2 (germline): SGHTA, FQGNSA. Trimming left V 3 bases short and J 0 bases short, with 11 bases between. This CDR3 is CASSLYPTMNTEAFF. CDR3 coding DNA: TGTGCCAGCAGCTTGTATCCGACTATGAACACTGAAGCTTTCTTT.

The J gene is TRBJ2-5, the V gene TRBV18; 10 bases line up with TRBD1. The CDR3 totals 15 residues. The germline V gene encodes CDR1 KGHSH and CDR2 LQKENI. The trim removed 0 bases at V and 5 bases at J, leaving 3 bases unmatched. The CDR3: CASSPPSGQGETQYF. The CDR3 coding sequence is TGTGCCAGCTCACCACCATCGGGACAGGGGGAGACCCAGTACTTC.

The chain carries TRBV11-1 and TRBJ2-3; no definite D call. Germline V gene data show CDR1 as SGHAT and CDR2 as FQDESV (reference sequence). Trimming stripped 4 bases from V and 5 bases from J, with 7 bases between. CDR3 length: 12 residues. The CDR3 sequence: CASSSSVDTQYF. The CDR3 DNA reads as TGTGCCAGCAGCTCCTCGGTAGATACGCAGTATTTT.

The chain employs TRBV6-4 and TRBJ2-2; the match to TRBD2 covers 7 bases. The V gene's germline CDR1 is MRHNA and CDR2 SNTAGT. This CDR3 is 15 amino acids long. V gave up 7 bases and J gave up 3 bases; unmatched junction bases: 8. The CDR3 sequence: CASTDGTIDTGELFF. CDR3 coding DNA: TGTGCCAGCACCGACGGGACTATTGACACCGGGGAGCTGTTTTTT.

The chain joins TRBV25-1 to TRBJ1-2; possibly TRBD1 for D (6 bases). Trimming left V 9 bases short and J 5 bases short, with 16 bases between. Looked up from germline, CDR1 is MGHDK and CDR2 is SYGVNS. This CDR3 region has 13 residues. CDR3 sequence: CASSLGGVYGYTF. CDR3 in DNA: TGTGCCAGTTCTTTAGGGGGGGTATATGGCTACACCTTC.

The genes are TRBV19 and TRBJ2-3, with D perhaps TRBD2 (5 bases). The germline CDR1 and CDR2 sequences are LNHDA and SQIVND (reference sequence). The CDR3 length is 13 residues. V dropped 0 bases and J dropped 5 bases, with 6 bases sitting between them. This chain's CDR3 is CASSIDREDTQYF. CDR3 DNA: TGTGCCAGTAGTATAGATCGGGAAGATACGCAGTATTTT. Combining the CDR3 with reference TRBV19 and TRBJ2-3 gives the whole variable domain DGGITQSPKYLFRKEGQNVTLSCEQNLNHDAMYWYRQDPGQGLRLIYYSQIVNDFQKGDIAEGYSVSREKKESFPLTVTSAQKNPTAFYLCASSIDREDTQYFGPGTRLTVL.

This chain joins TRBV6-1 and TRBJ2-7, with D possibly matching TRBD1 (5 bases). Germline V gene data show CDR1 as MNHNS and CDR2 as SASEGT. V dropped 6 bases and J dropped 4 bases, with 13 bases sitting between them. This CDR3 comprises 13 residues. CDR3 sequence (DNA): TGTGCCAGCAGAGACCTGACAGTATACGAGCAGTACTTC. It translates to CASRDLTVYEQYF.

Regarding this clone: Different DNA sequences within this sample yield the same CDR3. The CDR3 here is CASSPRAYEQYF. CDR3 bases: TGTGCCAGCAGTCCCCGGGCCTACGAGCAGTACTTC. The gene calls are TRBV28 and TRBJ2-7; no firm D call. The CDR3 consists of 12 residues. Germline V gives CDR1 MDHEN, CDR2 SYDVKM. V lost 5 bases, J lost 2 bases, and 7 bases lay in between.

The V call is TRBV28, the J call TRBJ2-1; D unclear. CDR1 is MDHEN and CDR2 is SYDVKM in the germline V gene. The CDR3 has 12 residues. Trimming removed 3 bases at V and 3 bases at J, with 3 bases between. The CDR3: CASSLRYNEQFF. The CDR3 region has the DNA TGTGCCAGCAGTTTGCGCTACAATGAGCAGTTCTTC.

The rearrangement joins TRBV30 to TRBJ2-7; D might be TRBD2 (5 bases). CDR3 length: 13 amino acids. Germline CDR1 GTSNPN, CDR2 SVGIG (reference sequence). Trimming pared 2 bases from V and 4 bases from J, leaving 12 bases between. CDR3: CAWSTGIQYEQYF. CDR3 sequence (DNA): TGTGCCTGGAGTACCGGGATCCAGTACGAGCAGTACTTC.

This clone was observed a handful of times. The chain joins TRBV10-3 to TRBJ1-2; 7 nucleotides agree with TRBD1. The CDR3 is 15 amino acids. CDR1 is ENHRY, CDR2 SYGVKD, per germline. V was clipped by 4 bases and J by 4 bases; unmatched bases: 9. DNA for the CDR3: TGTGCCATCAGTGCACAGGGGCCATTACTCTATGGCTACACCTTC. It is translated as CAISAQGPLLYGYTF.

This clone was seen just once. The genes are TRBV7-3 and TRBJ1-1; the D is unclear. The CDR3 is 13 amino acids. V was clipped by 5 bases and J by 8 bases, with 15 bases between them. Germline assignment: CDR1 SGHTA and CDR2 FQGTGA. The CDR3 DNA sequence: TGTGCCAGCAGCCCGTATCGTGGCGGAGAAGCTTTCTTT. It translates to CASSPYRGGEAFF.

The V and J genes are TRBV7-2 and TRBJ1-4; tentatively, D is TRBD1 (5 bases). Germline CDR1 SGHTA, CDR2 FQGNSA. This CDR3 has 16 amino acids. Trimming took off 5 bases at V and 0 bases at J, with 13 bases between the two ends. CDR3 protein: CASSLGHRATNEKLFF. DNA of the CDR3: TGTGCCAGCAGCCTTGGACACCGTGCAACTAATGAAAAACTGTTTTTT.

The genes are TRBV20-1 and TRBJ2-7; D may be TRBD2 (6 bases). The CDR3 runs to 11 residues. V was shortened by 6 bases and J by 2 bases, with 8 bases between the two germline ends. CDR1 DFQATT and CDR2 SNEGSKA come from the germline V gene (reference sequence). CDR3 sequence reads: CSATGAYEQYF. CDR3 nucleotides: TGCAGTGCGACGGGGGCCTACGAGCAGTACTTC.

The genes are TRBV5-1 and TRBJ2-3; 7 nucleotides match TRBD1. Losses at the gene ends were 6 bases for V and 4 bases for J; bases not matched to a gene: 8. The germline gives CDR1 SGHRS, CDR2 YFSETQ. The CDR3 length is 14 residues. CDR3 sequence reads: CASTETGPPDTQYF. The CDR3, as DNA: TGCGCCAGCACCGAGACAGGGCCCCCAGATACGCAGTATTTT.

In its sample, this clone was seen a few times. V usage is TRBV9 and J usage is TRBJ2-5, with 11 bases aligning to TRBD1. V was clipped by 3 bases and J by 6 bases; unmatched bases: 4. The CDR3 runs to 14 residues. Per germline, CDR1 SGDLS and CDR2 YYNGEE. CDR3 loop: CASSAGTGGQTQYF. CDR3 DNA sequence: TGTGCCAGCAGCGCAGGGACAGGGGGACAGACCCAGTACTTC.

This chain connects TRBV4-3 to TRBJ1-5; the match to TRBD1 covers 7 bases. Germline V gene lookup returns CDR1 LGHNA and CDR2 YSLEER. V lost 0 bases, J lost 6 bases, and 5 bases stayed unmatched. The CDR3 contains 15 residues. CDR3 protein: CASSQEQGRFQPQHF. CDR3 coding DNA: TGCGCCAGCAGCCAAGAACAGGGGAGGTTTCAGCCCCAGCATTTT.